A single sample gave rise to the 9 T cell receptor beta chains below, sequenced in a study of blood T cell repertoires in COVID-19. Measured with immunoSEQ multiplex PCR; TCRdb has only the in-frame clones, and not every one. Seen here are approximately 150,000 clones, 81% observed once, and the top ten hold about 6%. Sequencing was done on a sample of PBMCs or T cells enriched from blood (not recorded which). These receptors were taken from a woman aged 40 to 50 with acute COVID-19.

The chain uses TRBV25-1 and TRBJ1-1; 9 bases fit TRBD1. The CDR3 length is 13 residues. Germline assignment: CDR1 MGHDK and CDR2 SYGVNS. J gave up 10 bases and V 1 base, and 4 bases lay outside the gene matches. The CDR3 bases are TGTGCCAGCAGTGAATCGGGACAGGGAACAGCTTTCTTT. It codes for CASSESGQGTAFF.

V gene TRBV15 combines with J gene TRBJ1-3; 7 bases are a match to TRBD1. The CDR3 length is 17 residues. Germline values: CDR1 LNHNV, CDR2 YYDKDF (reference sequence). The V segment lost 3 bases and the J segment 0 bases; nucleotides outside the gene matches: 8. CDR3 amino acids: CATSRFSGTVSGNTIYF. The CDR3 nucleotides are TGTGCCACCAGCAGGTTTTCCGGGACAGTCTCTGGAAACACCATATATTTT.

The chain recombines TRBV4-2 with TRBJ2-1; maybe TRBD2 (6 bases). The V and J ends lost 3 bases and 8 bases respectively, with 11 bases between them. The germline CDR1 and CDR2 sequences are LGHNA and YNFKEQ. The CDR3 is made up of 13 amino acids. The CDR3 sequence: CASSQRDGDEQFF. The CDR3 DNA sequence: TGTGCCAGCAGCCAGCGGGACGGGGATGAGCAGTTCTTC.

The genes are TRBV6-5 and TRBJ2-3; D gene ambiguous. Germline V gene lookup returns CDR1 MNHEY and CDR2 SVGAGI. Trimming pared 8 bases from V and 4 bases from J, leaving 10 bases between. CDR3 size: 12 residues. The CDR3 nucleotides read TGTGCCAGCTCGTCGTACTCAGATACGCAGTATTTT. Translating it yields CASSSYSDTQYF.

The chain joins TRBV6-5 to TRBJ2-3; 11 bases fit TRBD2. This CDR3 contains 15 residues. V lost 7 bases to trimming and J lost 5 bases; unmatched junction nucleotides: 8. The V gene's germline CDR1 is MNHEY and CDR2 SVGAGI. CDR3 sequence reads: CASTLLAGVEDTQYF. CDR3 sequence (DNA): TGTGCCAGCACCCTACTAGCGGGAGTGGAAGATACGCAGTATTTT.

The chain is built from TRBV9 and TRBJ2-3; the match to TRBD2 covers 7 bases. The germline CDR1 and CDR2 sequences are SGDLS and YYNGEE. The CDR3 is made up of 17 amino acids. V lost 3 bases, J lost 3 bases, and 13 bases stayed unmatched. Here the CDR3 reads CASSGPAGTTLTDTQYF. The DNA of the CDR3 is TGTGCCAGCAGCGGGCCGGCCGGGACTACCTTAACAGATACGCAGTATTTT.

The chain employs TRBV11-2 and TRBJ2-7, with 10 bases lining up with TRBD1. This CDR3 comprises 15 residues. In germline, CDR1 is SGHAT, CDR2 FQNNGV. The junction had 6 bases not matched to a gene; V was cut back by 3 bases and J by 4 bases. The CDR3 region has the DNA TGTGCCAGCAGCTTCGGACGACAGGGGGCTTACGAGCAGTACTTC. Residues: CASSFGRQGAYEQYF.

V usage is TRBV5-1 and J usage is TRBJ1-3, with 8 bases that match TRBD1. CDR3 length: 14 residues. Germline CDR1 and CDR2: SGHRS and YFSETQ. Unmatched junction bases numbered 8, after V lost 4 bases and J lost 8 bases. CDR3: CASSGQGAGDTIYF. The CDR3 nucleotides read TGCGCCAGCAGCGGGCAGGGGGCTGGTGACACCATATATTTT.

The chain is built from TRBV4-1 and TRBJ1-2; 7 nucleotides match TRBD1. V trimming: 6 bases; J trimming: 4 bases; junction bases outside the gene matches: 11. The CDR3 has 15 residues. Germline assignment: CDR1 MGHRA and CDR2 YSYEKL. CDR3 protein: CASRQSSTGPYGYTF. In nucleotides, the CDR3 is TGCGCCAGCAGGCAAAGCTCGACAGGGCCCTATGGCTACACCTTC.